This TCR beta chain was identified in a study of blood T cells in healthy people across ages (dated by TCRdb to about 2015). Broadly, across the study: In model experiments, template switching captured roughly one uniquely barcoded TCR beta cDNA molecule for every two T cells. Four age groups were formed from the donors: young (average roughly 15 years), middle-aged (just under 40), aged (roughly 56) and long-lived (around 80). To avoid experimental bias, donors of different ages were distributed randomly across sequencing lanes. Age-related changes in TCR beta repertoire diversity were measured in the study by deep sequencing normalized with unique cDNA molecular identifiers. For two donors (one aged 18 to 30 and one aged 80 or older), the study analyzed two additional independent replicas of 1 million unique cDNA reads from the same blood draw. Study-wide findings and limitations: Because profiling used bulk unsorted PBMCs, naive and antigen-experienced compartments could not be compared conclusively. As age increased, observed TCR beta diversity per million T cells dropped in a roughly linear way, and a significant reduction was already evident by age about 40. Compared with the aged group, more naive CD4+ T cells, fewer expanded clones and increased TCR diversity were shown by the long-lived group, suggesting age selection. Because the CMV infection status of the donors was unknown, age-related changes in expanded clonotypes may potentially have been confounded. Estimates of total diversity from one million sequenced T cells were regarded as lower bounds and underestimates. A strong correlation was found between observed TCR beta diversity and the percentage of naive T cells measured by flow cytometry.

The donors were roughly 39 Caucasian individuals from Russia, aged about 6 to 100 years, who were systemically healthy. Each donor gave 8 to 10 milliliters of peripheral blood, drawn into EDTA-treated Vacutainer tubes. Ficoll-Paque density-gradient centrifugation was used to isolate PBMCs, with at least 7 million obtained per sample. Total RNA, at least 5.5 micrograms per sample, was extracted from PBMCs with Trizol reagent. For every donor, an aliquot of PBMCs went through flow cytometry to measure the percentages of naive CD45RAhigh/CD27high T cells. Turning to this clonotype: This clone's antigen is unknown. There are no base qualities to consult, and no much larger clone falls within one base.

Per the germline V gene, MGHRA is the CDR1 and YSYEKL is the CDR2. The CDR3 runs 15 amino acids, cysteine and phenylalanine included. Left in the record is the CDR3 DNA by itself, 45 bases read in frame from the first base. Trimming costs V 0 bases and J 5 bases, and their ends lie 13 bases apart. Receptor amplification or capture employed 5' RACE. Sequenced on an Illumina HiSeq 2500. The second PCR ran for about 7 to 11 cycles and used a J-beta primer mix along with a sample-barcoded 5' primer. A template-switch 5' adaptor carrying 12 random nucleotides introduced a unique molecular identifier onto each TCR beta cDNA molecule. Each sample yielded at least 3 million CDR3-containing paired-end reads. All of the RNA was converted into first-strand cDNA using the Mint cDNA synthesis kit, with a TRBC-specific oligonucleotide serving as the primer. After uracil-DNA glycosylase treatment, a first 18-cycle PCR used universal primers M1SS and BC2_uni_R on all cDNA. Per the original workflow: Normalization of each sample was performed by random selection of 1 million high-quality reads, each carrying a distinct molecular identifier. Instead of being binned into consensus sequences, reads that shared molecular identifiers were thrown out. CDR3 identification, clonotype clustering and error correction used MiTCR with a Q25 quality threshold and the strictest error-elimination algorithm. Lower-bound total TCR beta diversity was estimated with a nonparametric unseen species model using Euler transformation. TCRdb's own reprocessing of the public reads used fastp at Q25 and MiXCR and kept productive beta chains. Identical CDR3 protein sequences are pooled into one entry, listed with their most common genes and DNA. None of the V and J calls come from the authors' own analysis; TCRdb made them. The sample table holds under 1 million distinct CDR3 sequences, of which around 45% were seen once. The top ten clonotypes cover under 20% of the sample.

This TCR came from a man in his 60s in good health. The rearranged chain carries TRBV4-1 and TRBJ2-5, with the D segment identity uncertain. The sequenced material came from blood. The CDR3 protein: CASSQDFGRWETQYF. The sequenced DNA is TGCGCCAGCAGCCAAGACTTTGGTCGGTGGGAGACCCAGTACTTC.